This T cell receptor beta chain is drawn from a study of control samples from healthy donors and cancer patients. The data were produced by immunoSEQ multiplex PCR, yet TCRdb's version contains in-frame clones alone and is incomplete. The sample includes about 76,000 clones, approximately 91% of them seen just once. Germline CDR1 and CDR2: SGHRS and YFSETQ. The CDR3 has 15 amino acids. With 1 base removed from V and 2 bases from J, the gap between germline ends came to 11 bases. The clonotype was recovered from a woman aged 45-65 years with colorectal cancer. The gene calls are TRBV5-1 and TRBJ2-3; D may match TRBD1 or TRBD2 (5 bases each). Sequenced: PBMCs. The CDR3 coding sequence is TGCGCCAGCAGCTTGCTGGGGGTTCTCACAGATACGCAGTATTTT. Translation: CASSLLGVLTDTQYF.